The present T cell receptor beta chain was sequenced within a study of response to subunit inactivated influenza vaccine. The study, taken as a whole, reports: A suggestion made by the authors is that each seasonal influenza vaccination recruits few new T cells.

Germline loops: CDR1 LGHDT, CDR2 YNNKEL (reference sequence). The CDR3 length is 14 residues. V gave up 7 bases and J gave up 4 bases; unmatched junction bases: 6. Using its own MiXCR run on the RT-PCR reads, TCRdb lists one record per CDR3 protein. The sample gives around 750,000 distinct CDR3 sequences, 21% of which show up once; roughly a tenth is in the top ten. This clonotype has only a few counts. Its antigen remains unknown. The sequences come from PBMCs from blood, collected 5 days after vaccination. The source is a man in his fifties or sixties who received an inactivated influenza vaccine. The rearrangement joins TRBV3-1 to TRBJ2-5, with 10 positions matching TRBD1. The CDR3 is CASISGQGRETQYF. The CDR3 bases are TGTGCCAGCATTTCGGGACAGGGGAGAGAGACCCAGTACTTC.